The clone carrying this TCR beta chain has ten or more counts. What it binds is not known. cDNA carried unique molecular identifiers, and a universal primer site was added by template switching. TCRdb ran MiXCR on the 5' RACE reads and lists one entry per CDR3 protein. Here the sample spans about 240,000 distinct CDR3 sequences, about 7.5% being singletons. This entry is derived from a study of identical twins. Overall study results and limits: Within cord blood, abundant beta clonotypes carried fewer insertions, but memory repertoires showed no such trend.

Germline V gene data show CDR1 as SQVTM and CDR2 as ANQGSEA. There are 13 residues in the CDR3. V was clipped by 1 base and J by 4 bases, with 10 bases between them. These data also formed part of another study, on yellow fever vaccine responses in identical twins.

This receptor was taken from a woman younger than 35 in good health. The sequenced sample consisted of CD8+ T cells sorted from blood. The genes are TRBV29-1 and TRBJ2-5; D call uncertain. DNA for the CDR3: TGCAGCGTTGAAGCTGGTGGCAGAGAGACCCAGTACTTC. This gives the protein CSVEAGGRETQYF.